This TCR beta chain was captured in a study of blood T cell repertoires in COVID-19. Study in general: Some COVID-19 samples were acute and others convalescent; all came from the United States, Italy and Spain. In each case, the material was cDNA or gDNA derived from T cells, B-cell-depleted T cells, or PBMCs.

Seattle-derived patients entered the study during active infection and were followed longitudinally. V was shortened by 6 bases and J by 1 base, with 15 bases between the two germline ends. Germline values: CDR1 MDHEN, CDR2 SYDVKM. The length of the CDR3 is 15 residues. Authors' data handling: How many nucleated cells were present was estimated from reference gene primer amplification. The method was immunoSEQ multiplex PCR; TCRdb's version includes in-frame clones alone and lacks a portion of them. Clone size and the V and J calls come from that table; the DNA yielded D and trimming. The profile shows roughly 200,000 clones, 65% to 85% of them singletons.

This clonotype originated in a woman younger than 45 with COVID-19, enrolled during active disease. The chain employs TRBV28 and TRBJ1-1; possible D gene TRBD1, 5 bases. Sequenced: peripheral blood. The CDR3 region has the DNA TGTGCCAGCAGCCTTTCCCTGGGGCAGAACACTGAAGCTTTCTTT. This translates into CASSLSLGQNTEAFF.